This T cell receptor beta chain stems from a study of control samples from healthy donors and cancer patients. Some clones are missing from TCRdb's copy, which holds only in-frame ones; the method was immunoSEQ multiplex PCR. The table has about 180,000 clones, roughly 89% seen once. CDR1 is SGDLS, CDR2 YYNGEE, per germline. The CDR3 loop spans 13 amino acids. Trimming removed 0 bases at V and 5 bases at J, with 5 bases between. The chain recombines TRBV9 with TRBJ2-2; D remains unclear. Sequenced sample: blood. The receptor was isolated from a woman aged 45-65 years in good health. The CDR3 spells CASSVAGTGELFF. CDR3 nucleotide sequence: TGTGCCAGCAGCGTAGCGGGTACCGGGGAGCTGTTTTTT.